This T cell receptor (beta chain) was observed in a study of monozygotic twins with inflammatory bowel disease. This CDR3 is built from 14 residues. The germline gives CDR1 SNHLY, CDR2 FYNNEI. No DNA is given; TCRdb re-called the 5' RACE reads and lists each CDR3 protein once. The listing records approximately 120,000 distinct CDR3 sequences. The source material was blood. This sequence originates from a human donor with ulcerative colitis or Crohn's disease, or a healthy co-twin of an affected twin (not recorded which). V and J are TRBV2 and TRBJ1-4; TCRdb outputs TRBD1, but without DNA this stays unchecked. This chain's CDR3 is CASYNDRADEKLFF.